These T cell receptor beta chains were read from a single sample in a study of patients and donors after allogeneic stem cell transplantation. In TCRdb, the RT-PCR reads were re-called with MiXCR into one record per CDR3 protein. Of approximately 430,000 distinct CDR3 sequences detected, 15% to 20% appear once; the ten largest clones hold about 7%. The sequencing input was blood, either unsorted or a sorted T cell fraction (not recorded which). The receptors here all came from a human donor who was either an allogeneic HSCT recipient or a stem cell or donor lymphocyte infusion donor (not recorded which). It is not recorded whose cells these are; they may come from a transplant donor. CDR3s include the opening cysteine and the closing phenylalanine or tryptophan. D genes are given only for firm matches. Clone size is stated in some rows and not others, as once, few, many or a class when expanded.

d_call: TRBD2
v_call: TRBV3-1
clone_size: NA
j_call: TRBJ2-7
cdr3_aa: CASSQERTSGGFGNEQYF
cdr3_nt: TGTGCCAGCAGCCAAGAGAGGACTAGCGGGGGATTTGGGAACGAGCAGTACTTC

d_call: TRBD1
v_call: TRBV28
clone_size: few
j_call: TRBJ2-7
cdr3_aa: CASRSGGSYEQYF
cdr3_nt: TGTGCCAGCAGGTCAGGGGGCTCCTACGAGCAGTACTTC

d_call: NA
v_call: TRBV20-1
clone_size: few
j_call: TRBJ1-2
cdr3_aa: CSARGGGGYTF
cdr3_nt: TGCAGTGCTAGAGGAGGCGGTGGCTACACCTTC

d_call: TRBD2
v_call: TRBV25-1
clone_size: NA
j_call: TRBJ2-1
cdr3_aa: CASSGGLATWGAYNEQFF
cdr3_nt: TGTGCCAGCAGTGGGGGACTAGCGACCTGGGGGGCCTACAATGAGCAGTTCTTC

d_call: TRBD2
v_call: TRBV28
clone_size: NA
j_call: TRBJ2-2
cdr3_aa: CASSFSGRADGELFF
cdr3_nt: TGTGCCAGCAGTTTTAGCGGGAGGGCCGACGGGGAGCTGTTTTTT

d_call: TRBD1
v_call: TRBV27
clone_size: NA
j_call: TRBJ2-2
cdr3_aa: CASTDLGQGKTGELFF
cdr3_nt: TGTGCCAGCACGGATTTGGGACAGGGTAAAACCGGGGAGCTGTTTTTT

d_call: TRBD1
v_call: TRBV10-3
clone_size: few
j_call: TRBJ1-1
cdr3_aa: CAISPQGITEAFF
cdr3_nt: TGTGCCATCAGTCCACAGGGGATCACTGAAGCTTTCTTT

d_call: TRBD2
v_call: TRBV9
clone_size: NA
j_call: TRBJ2-3
cdr3_aa: CASSDSGGPGDTQYF
cdr3_nt: TGTGCCAGCAGCGACAGCGGGGGGCCAGGAGATACGCAGTATTTT

d_call: NA
v_call: TRBV7-2
clone_size: NA
j_call: TRBJ1-1
cdr3_aa: CASSRYPAGGEGTEAFF
cdr3_nt: TGTGCCAGCAGCCGTTACCCCGCCGGGGGAGAAGGCACTGAAGCTTTCTTT

d_call: NA
v_call: TRBV4-3
clone_size: NA
j_call: TRBJ2-4
cdr3_aa: CASSRYLSPGAKNIQYF
cdr3_nt: TGCGCCAGCAGCCGCTACTTGTCCCCCGGAGCCAAAAACATTCAGTACTTC

d_call: NA
v_call: TRBV18
clone_size: many
j_call: TRBJ2-7
cdr3_aa: CASSLGDSLYEQYF
cdr3_nt: TGTGCCAGCTCGCTGGGGGACTCCCTCTACGAGCAGTACTTC

d_call: TRBD2
v_call: TRBV12-5
clone_size: medium-sized
j_call: TRBJ2-2
cdr3_aa: CASGFSPGTSGVNTGELFF
cdr3_nt: TGTGCTAGTGGTTTCTCCCCCGGGACTAGCGGGGTAAACACCGGGGAGCTGTTTTTT

d_call: NA
v_call: TRBV27
clone_size: many
j_call: TRBJ1-5
cdr3_aa: CASSLVGGQPQHF
cdr3_nt: TGTGCCAGCAGTTTAGTCGGTGGACAGCCCCAGCATTTT

d_call: NA
v_call: TRBV5-1
clone_size: many
j_call: TRBJ1-1
cdr3_aa: CASSPGGEAFF
cdr3_nt: TGCGCCAGCAGCCCGGGGGGGGAAGCTTTCTTT

d_call: TRBD1
v_call: TRBV5-1
clone_size: NA
j_call: TRBJ2-7
cdr3_aa: CASSLEGQGAYEQYF
cdr3_nt: TGCGCCAGCAGCTTGGAGGGACAGGGGGCCTACGAGCAGTACTTC

d_call: NA
v_call: TRBV24-1
clone_size: few
j_call: TRBJ1-1
cdr3_aa: CAARDTSSAEAFF
cdr3_nt: TGTGCCGCCCGGGACACTTCGTCGGCTGAAGCTTTCTTT

d_call: NA
v_call: TRBV30
clone_size: few
j_call: TRBJ1-2
cdr3_aa: CAWSAAGAGYTF
cdr3_nt: TGTGCCTGGAGTGCAGCAGGGGCCGGCTACACCTTC

d_call: NA
v_call: TRBV30
clone_size: NA
j_call: TRBJ2-7
cdr3_aa: CAWDRGQMGFEQYF
cdr3_nt: TGTGCCTGGGACCGAGGACAGATGGGTTTCGAGCAGTACTTC

d_call: NA
v_call: TRBV7-6
clone_size: NA
j_call: TRBJ1-4
cdr3_aa: CASSPRRTSEKLFF
cdr3_nt: TGTGCCAGCAGCCCTCGTCGTACGAGCGAAAAACTGTTTTTT

d_call: TRBD1
v_call: TRBV11-1
clone_size: NA
j_call: TRBJ2-4
cdr3_aa: CASSPRTGGANIQYF
cdr3_nt: TGTGCCAGCAGCCCCCGGACAGGGGGCGCGAACATTCAGTACTTC

d_call: NA
v_call: TRBV5-1
clone_size: few
j_call: TRBJ1-6
cdr3_aa: CASSFESAKGTSPLHF
cdr3_nt: TGCGCCAGCAGCTTCGAAAGCGCCAAAGGCACTTCACCCCTCCACTTT

d_call: NA
v_call: TRBV27
clone_size: NA
j_call: TRBJ1-2
cdr3_aa: CASSGRGEGYTF
cdr3_nt: TGTGCCAGCAGCGGCCGCGGAGAAGGCTACACCTTC

d_call: NA
v_call: TRBV11-1
clone_size: NA
j_call: TRBJ2-6
cdr3_aa: CASSLAPVLPSGANVLTF
cdr3_nt: TGTGCCAGCAGCTTAGCACCCGTTTTACCCTCTGGGGCCAACGTCCTGACTTTC

d_call: TRBD2
v_call: TRBV4-2
clone_size: NA
j_call: TRBJ2-1
cdr3_aa: CASSQEAGLRHNEQFF
cdr3_nt: TGTGCCAGCAGCCAAGAAGCGGGGCTCCGACACAATGAGCAGTTCTTC

d_call: TRBD2
v_call: TRBV7-2
clone_size: few
j_call: TRBJ2-7
cdr3_aa: CASSLVAGGPEQYF
cdr3_nt: TGTGCCAGCAGCTTAGTAGCGGGAGGGCCCGAGCAGTACTTC

d_call: NA
v_call: TRBV4-3
clone_size: NA
j_call: TRBJ1-2
cdr3_aa: CASSQSQAGNYGYTF
cdr3_nt: TGCGCCAGCAGCCAGAGTCAGGCGGGGAACTATGGCTACACCTTC

d_call: NA
v_call: TRBV14
clone_size: NA
j_call: TRBJ2-7
cdr3_aa: CASRVSGSYEQYF
cdr3_nt: TGTGCCAGCAGAGTGAGTGGGAGCTACGAGCAGTACTTC

d_call: NA
v_call: TRBV6-5
clone_size: NA
j_call: TRBJ2-5
cdr3_aa: CASSYLGTQETQYF
cdr3_nt: TGTGCCAGCAGTTACTTGGGGACACAAGAGACCCAGTACTTC

d_call: NA
v_call: TRBV12-3/TRBV12-4
clone_size: NA
j_call: TRBJ2-5
cdr3_aa: CASSPGGAQYF
cdr3_nt: TGTGCCAGCAGTCCGGGTGGGGCCCAGTACTTC

d_call: NA
v_call: TRBV20-1
clone_size: few
j_call: TRBJ1-1
cdr3_aa: CSAPTRRVNTEAFF
cdr3_nt: TGCAGTGCCCCTACGAGGAGGGTGAACACTGAAGCTTTCTTT

d_call: TRBD1
v_call: TRBV5-5
clone_size: few
j_call: TRBJ1-1
cdr3_aa: CASSRGQGAGTEAFF
cdr3_nt: TGTGCCAGCAGCAGGGGGCAGGGGGCTGGAACTGAAGCTTTCTTT

d_call: TRBD2
v_call: TRBV7-9
clone_size: NA
j_call: TRBJ2-3
cdr3_aa: CASSFRGMVAGWTQYF
cdr3_nt: TGTGCCAGCAGCTTCCGGGGTATGGTAGCGGGTTGGACGCAGTATTTT

d_call: NA
v_call: TRBV6-5
clone_size: NA
j_call: TRBJ2-6
cdr3_aa: CASSYGQGRDGANVLTF
cdr3_nt: TGTGCCAGCAGTTATGGTCAGGGGAGAGATGGGGCCAACGTCCTGACTTTC